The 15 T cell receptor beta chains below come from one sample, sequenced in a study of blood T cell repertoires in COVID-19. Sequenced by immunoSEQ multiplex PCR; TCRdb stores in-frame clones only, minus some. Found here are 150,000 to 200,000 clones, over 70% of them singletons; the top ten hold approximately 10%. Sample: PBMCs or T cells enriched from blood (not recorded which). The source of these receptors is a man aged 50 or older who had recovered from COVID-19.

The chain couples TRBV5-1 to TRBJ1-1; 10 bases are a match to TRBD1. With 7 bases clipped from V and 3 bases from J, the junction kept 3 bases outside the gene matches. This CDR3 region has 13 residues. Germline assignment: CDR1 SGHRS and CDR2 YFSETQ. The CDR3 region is CASGQGGDTEAFF. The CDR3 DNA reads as TGCGCCAGCGGACAGGGGGGTGACACTGAAGCTTTCTTT.

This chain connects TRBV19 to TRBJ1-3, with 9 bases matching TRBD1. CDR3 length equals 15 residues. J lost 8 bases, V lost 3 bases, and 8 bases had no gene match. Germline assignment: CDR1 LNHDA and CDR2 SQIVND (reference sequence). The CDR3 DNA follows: TGTGCCAGTAGTATGGCCGAACAGGGGGCGTACACCATATATTTT. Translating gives CASSMAEQGAYTIYF.

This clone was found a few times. CDR3 region: CASSRAEFTGELFF. For the CDR3, the DNA is TGTGCCAGTAGCAGGGCCGAGTTCACCGGGGAGCTGTTTTTT. V and J are TRBV19 and TRBJ2-2; possibly TRBD1 for D (5 bases). This CDR3 spans 14 amino acids. The germline V gene has CDR1 LNHDA and CDR2 SQIVND (reference sequence). The ends were cut back, 6 bases at V and 4 bases at J, with 12 bases in the middle.

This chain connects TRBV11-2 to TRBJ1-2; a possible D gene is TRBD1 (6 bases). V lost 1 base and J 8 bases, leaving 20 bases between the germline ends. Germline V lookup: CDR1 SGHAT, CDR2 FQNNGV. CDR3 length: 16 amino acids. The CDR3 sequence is CASSLGTGTRGEGYTF. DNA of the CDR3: TGTGCCAGCAGCTTAGGGACCGGGACCAGGGGAGAGGGCTACACCTTC.

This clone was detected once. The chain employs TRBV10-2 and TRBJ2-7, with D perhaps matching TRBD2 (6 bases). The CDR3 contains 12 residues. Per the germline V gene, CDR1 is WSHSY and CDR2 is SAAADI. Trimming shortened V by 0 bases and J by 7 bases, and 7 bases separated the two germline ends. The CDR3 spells CASSESGGEQYF. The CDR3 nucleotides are TGCGCCAGCAGTGAGTCCGGAGGGGAGCAGTACTTC.

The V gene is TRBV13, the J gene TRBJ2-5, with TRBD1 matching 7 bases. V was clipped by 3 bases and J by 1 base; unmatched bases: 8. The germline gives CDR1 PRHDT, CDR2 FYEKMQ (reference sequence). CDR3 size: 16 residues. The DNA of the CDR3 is TGTGCCAGCAGCTTGGTGGCAGGGGACAGCCAAGAGACCCAGTACTTC. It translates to CASSLVAGDSQETQYF. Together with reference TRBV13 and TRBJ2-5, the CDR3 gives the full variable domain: AAGVIQSPRHLIKEKRETATLKCYPIPRHDTVYWYQQGPGQDPQFLISFYEKMQSDKGSIPDRFSAQQFSDYHSELNMSSLELGDSALYFCASSLVAGDSQETQYFGPGTRLLVL.

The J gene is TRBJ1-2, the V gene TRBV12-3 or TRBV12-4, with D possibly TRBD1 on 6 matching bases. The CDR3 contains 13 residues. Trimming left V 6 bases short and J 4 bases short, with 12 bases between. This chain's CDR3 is CASRDSFGYGYTF. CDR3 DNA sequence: TGTGCCAGCAGGGACAGTTTTGGCTATGGCTACACCTTC.

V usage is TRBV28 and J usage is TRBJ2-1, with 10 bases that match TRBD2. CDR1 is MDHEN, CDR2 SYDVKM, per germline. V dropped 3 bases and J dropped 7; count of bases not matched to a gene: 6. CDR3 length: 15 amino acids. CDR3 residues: CASSLSSGSRNEQFF. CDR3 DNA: TGTGCCAGCAGTTTGTCTAGCGGGAGTAGGAATGAGCAGTTCTTC. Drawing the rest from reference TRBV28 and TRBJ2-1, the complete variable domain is DVKVTQSSRYLVKRTGEKVFLECVQDMDHENMFWYRQDPGLGLRLIYFSYDVKMKEKGDIPEGYSVSREKKERFSLILESASTNQTSMYLCASSLSSGSRNEQFFGPGTRLTVL.

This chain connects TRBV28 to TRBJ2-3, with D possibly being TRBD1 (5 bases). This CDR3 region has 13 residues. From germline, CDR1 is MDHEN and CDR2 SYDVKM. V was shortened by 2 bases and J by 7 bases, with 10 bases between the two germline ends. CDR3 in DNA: TGTGCCAGCAGTTTACAGGGAACCCATACGCAGTATTTT. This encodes CASSLQGTHTQYF.

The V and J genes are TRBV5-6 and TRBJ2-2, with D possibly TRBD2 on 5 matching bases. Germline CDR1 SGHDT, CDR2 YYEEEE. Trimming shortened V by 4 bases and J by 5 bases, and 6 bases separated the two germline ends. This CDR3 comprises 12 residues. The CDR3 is CASSRGTGELFF. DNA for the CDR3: TGTGCCAGCAGCCGGGGAACCGGGGAGCTGTTTTTT.

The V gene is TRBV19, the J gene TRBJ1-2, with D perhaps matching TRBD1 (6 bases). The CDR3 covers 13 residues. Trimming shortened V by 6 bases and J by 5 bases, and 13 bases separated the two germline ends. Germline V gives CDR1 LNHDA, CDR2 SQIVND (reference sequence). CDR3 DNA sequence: TGTGCCAGTAGCGAATACAGGGTTTATGGCTACACCTTC. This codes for CASSEYRVYGYTF. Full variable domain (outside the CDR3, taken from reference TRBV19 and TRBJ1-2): DGGITQSPKYLFRKEGQNVTLSCEQNLNHDAMYWYRQDPGQGLRLIYYSQIVNDFQKGDIAEGYSVSREKKESFPLTVTSAQKNPTAFYLCASSEYRVYGYTFGSGTRLTVV.

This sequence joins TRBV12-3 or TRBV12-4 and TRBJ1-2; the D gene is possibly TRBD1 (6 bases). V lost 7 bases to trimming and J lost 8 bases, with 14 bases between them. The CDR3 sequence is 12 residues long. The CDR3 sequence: CASNLQGVGYTF. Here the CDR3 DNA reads TGTGCCAGCAATCTACAGGGTGTCGGCTACACCTTC.

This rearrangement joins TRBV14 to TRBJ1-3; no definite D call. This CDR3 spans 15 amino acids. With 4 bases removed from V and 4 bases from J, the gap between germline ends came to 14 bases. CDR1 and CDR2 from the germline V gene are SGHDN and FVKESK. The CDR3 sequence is CASSLSGLGGNTIYF. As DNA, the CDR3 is TGTGCCAGCAGCCTTAGCGGCCTAGGAGGAAACACCATATATTTT. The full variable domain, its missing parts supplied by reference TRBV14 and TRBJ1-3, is EAGVTQFPSHSVIEKGQTVTLRCDPISGHDNLYWYRRVMGKEIKFLLHFVKESKQDESGMPNNRFLAERTGGTYSTLKVQPAELEDSGVYFCASSLSGLGGNTIYFGEGSWLTVV.

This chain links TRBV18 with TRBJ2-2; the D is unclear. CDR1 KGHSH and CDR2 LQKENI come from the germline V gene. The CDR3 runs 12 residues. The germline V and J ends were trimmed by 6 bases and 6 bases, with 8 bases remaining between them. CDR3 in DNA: TGTGCCAGCTCGGCCAAGTCCGGGGAGCTGTTTTTT. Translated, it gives CASSAKSGELFF.

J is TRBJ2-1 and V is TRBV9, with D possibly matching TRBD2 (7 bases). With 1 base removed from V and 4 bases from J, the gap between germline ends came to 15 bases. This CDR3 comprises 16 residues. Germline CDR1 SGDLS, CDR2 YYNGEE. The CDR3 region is CASSVRGGGVYNEQFF. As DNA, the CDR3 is TGTGCCAGCAGCGTAAGAGGGGGAGGGGTATACAATGAGCAGTTCTTC.